The 23 T cell receptor beta chains below were found in one sample sequenced in a study of T cells after yellow fever vaccination. MiXCR, run by TCRdb on the 5' RACE reads, gives a single entry per CDR3 protein. This table has roughly 9,300 distinct CDR3 sequences, less than 6% appearing once. Sequencing used PBMCs, either bulk or a sorted T-cell subset (CD4+, CD8+, memory, or dextramer-sorted; not recorded which), obtained around 15 days after the first yellow fever vaccination. The receptors stem from a man aged 18 to 35 who received the YFV17D yellow fever vaccine.

Many counts were recorded for this clonotype. J is TRBJ1-4 and V is TRBV10-2; D uncertain. CDR3 length equals 10 residues. CDR1 is WSHSY, CDR2 SAAADI, per germline. V was cut by 10 bases and J by 7 bases, with 7 bases left in between. The CDR3 protein is CATMGEKLFF. The CDR3 DNA follows: TGCGCCACCATGGGTGAAAAACTGTTTTTT.

This clonotype occurred many times. The V gene is TRBV7-2, the J gene TRBJ2-3; D is unclear. Trimming removed 3 bases at V and 2 bases at J, with 12 bases between. Germline-derived CDR1 and CDR2 are SGHTA and FQGNSA. This CDR3 has 15 residues. The CDR3 DNA follows: TGTGCCAGCAGCTTTGTTGGCGGCAACACAGATACGCAGTATTTT. This encodes CASSFVGGNTDTQYF.

This clonotype is medium-sized by share. The rearrangement links TRBV5-1 to TRBJ2-5, with a weak D call TRBD2 (6 bases). V lost 0 bases to trimming and J lost 3 bases, with 9 bases between them. This CDR3 contains 14 residues. CDR1 SGHRS and CDR2 YFSETQ come from the germline V gene. The CDR3 nucleotides read TGCGCCAGCAGCTTGGTTCCGGGGGAAGAGACCCAGTACTTC. Translated, it gives CASSLVPGEETQYF.

This clonotype was detected ten times or more. The chain employs TRBV20-1 and TRBJ2-1, with TRBD2 identical over 8 bases. The CDR3 runs to 14 residues. Germline V gene data show CDR1 as DFQATT and CDR2 as SNEGSKA (reference sequence). V shed 4 bases and J 2 bases; nucleotides not matched to a gene: 4. The CDR3 DNA follows: TGCAGTGCTACCGGGGGGGGGGCCTACAATGAGCAGTTCTTC. Translation: CSATGGGAYNEQFF.

In its sample, this clonotype was seen many times. This chain connects TRBV7-2 to TRBJ1-4; D remains unclear. V gave up 5 bases and J gave up 0 bases, with 7 bases separating them. Germline V CDR1 and CDR2: SGHTA, FQGNSA. The CDR3 length is 14 residues. CDR3 residues: CASSLRTTNEKLFF. The CDR3 bases are TGTGCCAGCAGCCTCAGGACAACTAATGAAAAACTGTTTTTT.

This clonotype was seen at least ten times. The chain uses TRBV4-2 and TRBJ1-1; D is unclear. Per germline, CDR1 LGHNA and CDR2 YNFKEQ. This CDR3 spans 12 amino acids. The V and J ends lost 3 bases and 7 bases respectively, with 9 bases between them. CDR3 nucleotides: TGTGCCAGCAGCCAGCCCGGTGTTGAAGCTTTCTTT. Translation: CASSQPGVEAFF.

This clonotype is judged medium-sized. The V call is TRBV13, the J call TRBJ1-1, with a possible D match to TRBD1 (6 bases). V lost 5 bases and J lost 1, with 14 bases in between. This CDR3 is 15 amino acids long. Germline CDR1 reads PRHDT; CDR2 reads FYEKMQ (reference sequence). CDR3 amino acids: CASSEGRGENTEAFF. For the CDR3, the DNA is TGTGCCAGCAGCGAAGGGAGGGGGGAGAACACTGAAGCTTTCTTT.

This clonotype was picked up many times. This chain links TRBV11-2 with TRBJ1-1; TRBD1 might be the D (6 bases). CDR1 is SGHAT and CDR2 is FQNNGV in the germline V gene. V was pared by 6 bases and J by 4 bases, with 12 bases between. The CDR3 loop spans 13 amino acids. DNA for the CDR3: TGTGCCAGCAGGCAACAGGGACGCACTGAAGCTTTCTTT. This gives the protein CASRQQGRTEAFF.

This clonotype is classed as medium-sized. CDR3 DNA: TGTGCCAGCAGTTACCGGGCTAGCGGGGGGCCAAACTCCTACGAGCAGTACGTC. Translated, it gives CASSYRASGGPNSYEQYV. The chain is built from TRBV6-2 or TRBV6-3 and TRBJ2-7; 11 bases agree with TRBD2. The germline V gene encodes CDR1 MNHEY and CDR2 SVGEGT. With V trimmed by 2 bases and J by 0 bases, 9 bases remained unmatched. The CDR3 has 18 amino acids.

This clonotype was counted between two and nine times. V usage is TRBV28 and J usage is TRBJ1-5; 8 bases agree with TRBD1. This CDR3 is built from 17 residues. Trimming removed 4 bases from V and 6 bases from J; junction bases left unmatched: 14. The V gene's germline CDR1 is MDHEN and CDR2 SYDVKM. For the CDR3, the DNA is TGTGCCAGCAGTTCCAGGGGGCCCAGCATTTTTCTTCAGCCCCAGCATTTT. Translating gives CASSSRGPSIFLQPQHF.

This clonotype was detected many times. CDR3 DNA sequence: TGTGCCAGCAGTTACGGGCCAGGGCCCTACGAGCAGTACTTC. Its translation is CASSYGPGPYEQYF. V usage is TRBV6-5 and J usage is TRBJ2-7; TRBD1 is a possible D gene (5 bases). This CDR3 has 14 amino acids. Trimming removed 2 bases at V and 2 bases at J, with 10 bases between. CDR1 MNHEY and CDR2 SVGAGI come from the germline V gene.

This clonotype was seen ten or more times. V gene TRBV20-1 combines with J gene TRBJ1-5; 10 bases align to TRBD1. CDR3 length equals 14 residues. The ends lost 2 bases at V and 6 bases at J; junction bases unmatched: 4. Per germline, CDR1 DFQATT and CDR2 SNEGSKA (reference sequence). This chain's CDR3 is CSARQGQGFQPQHF. In DNA form, the CDR3 reads TGCAGTGCTAGACAGGGACAGGGGTTTCAGCCCCAGCATTTT.

This clonotype appeared many times. J is TRBJ2-3 and V is TRBV5-5; D not certain. The CDR3 sequence is 15 residues long. Trimming removed 3 bases from V and 0 bases from J, with 11 bases in between. Germline V gene lookup returns CDR1 SGHKS and CDR2 YYEKEE (reference sequence). This chain's CDR3 is CASSSPGTSTDTQYF. The CDR3 DNA is TGTGCCAGCAGCTCCCCCGGAACTAGCACAGATACGCAGTATTTT.

This clonotype came up many times. The chain employs TRBV28 and TRBJ1-1; D may be TRBD1 (5 bases). The germline V gene has CDR1 MDHEN and CDR2 SYDVKM. V was pared by 5 bases and J by 0 bases, with 19 bases between. This CDR3 has 17 amino acids. CDR3 sequence reads: CASSLLTLRGLNTEAFF. The DNA for the CDR3 is TGTGCCAGCAGTCTACTAACCCTACGGGGCCTGAACACTGAAGCTTTCTTT.

At least ten counts were recorded for this clonotype. The chain links TRBV11-2 to TRBJ2-3, with TRBD1 as a possible D gene (5 bases). Germline assignment: CDR1 SGHAT and CDR2 FQNNGV. Trimming took 5 bases from V and 0 from J, leaving 9 bases between them. CDR3 length: 14 residues. The CDR3 DNA sequence: TGTGCCAGCAGCCGACAGATCAGCACAGATACGCAGTATTTT. Translated, it gives CASSRQISTDTQYF.

This clonotype was recorded many times. The V and J genes are TRBV15 and TRBJ2-7; D remains unclear. CDR3 length: 14 amino acids. The V gene lost 0 bases and the J gene lost 2 bases, with 8 bases spanning the gap. Germline CDR1 reads LNHNV; CDR2 reads YYDKDF (reference sequence). The DNA of the CDR3 is TGTGCCACCAGCAGAGAGGGCACCACCTACGAGCAGTACTTC. This codes for CATSREGTTYEQYF.

In its sample, this clonotype ranks as medium-sized. The chain recombines TRBV29-1 with TRBJ2-3, with D perhaps matching TRBD1 or TRBD2 (5 bases each). This CDR3 is 12 amino acids long. The germline V gene encodes CDR1 SQVTM and CDR2 ANQGSEA. The ends were cut back, 3 bases at V and 6 bases at J, with 10 bases in the middle. CDR3 nucleotide sequence: TGCAGCGTTGAGTTAGGGGACGATACGCAGTATTTT. Translation gives CSVELGDDTQYF.

This clonotype has at least ten counts. The chain couples TRBV25-1 to TRBJ1-2; 9 positions agree with TRBD1. Germline-derived CDR1 and CDR2 are MGHDK and SYGVNS. The CDR3 contains 18 residues. The CDR3 region has the DNA TGTGCATTCCGGGACAGGGACCGATTTTTAACGGTTAGGTATGGCTACACCTTC. Amino acids: CAFRDRDRFLTVRYGYTF.

This clonotype was found a few times. J is TRBJ2-2 and V is TRBV10-3, with 16 bases that match TRBD2. V trimming: 6 bases; J trimming: 3 bases; junction bases outside the gene matches: 10. CDR3 length: 19 amino acids. CDR1 and CDR2 from the germline V gene are ENHRY and SYGVKD. The CDR3 DNA reads as TGTGCCATCAGGCCTCCGCCGGGACTAGCGGGGGGGTACACCGGGGAGCTGTTTTTT. It codes for CAIRPPPGLAGGYTGELFF.

This clonotype was observed at least ten times. V and J are TRBV5-1 and TRBJ2-7; TRBD1 agrees at 7 bases. The CDR3 spans 16 residues. CDR1 is SGHRS and CDR2 is YFSETQ in the germline V gene. The junction had 11 bases not matched to a gene; V was cut back by 0 bases and J by 5 bases. CDR3 amino acids: CASSLDPRGLMNEQYV. The CDR3 region has the DNA TGCGCCAGCAGCTTGGATCCTAGGGGGCTTATGAACGAGCAGTACGTC.

This clonotype was seen repeatedly, ten times or more. V gene TRBV7-9 combines with J gene TRBJ2-3; the match to TRBD2 covers 8 bases. J lost 2 bases, V lost 5 bases, and 6 bases had no gene match. From germline, CDR1 is SEHNR and CDR2 FQNEAQ (reference sequence). The CDR3 covers 15 residues. The DNA of the CDR3 is TGTGCCAGCAGCGCCGGGACTAGTATCACAGATACGCAGTATTTT. Protein sequence: CASSAGTSITDTQYF.

This clonotype counts as medium-sized. The chain couples TRBV11-2 to TRBJ2-7; D is unresolved. V was shortened by 5 bases and J by 3 bases, with 17 bases between the two germline ends. This CDR3 has 15 residues. Germline values: CDR1 SGHAT, CDR2 FQNNGV. In nucleotides, the CDR3 is TGTGCCAGCAGCCCAGCATTTTCCGGACGCTACGAGCAGTACTTC. Protein sequence: CASSPAFSGRYEQYF. Supplemented by reference TRBV11-2 and TRBJ2-7, the full variable domain reads EAGVAQSPRYKIIEKRQSVAFWCNPISGHATLYWYQQILGQGPKLLIQFQNNGVVDDSQLPKDRFSAERLKGVDSTLKIQPAKLEDSAVYLCASSPAFSGRYEQYFGPGTRLTVT.

This clonotype is labeled as medium-sized. The chain uses TRBV20-1 and TRBJ2-4, with 7 bases aligning to TRBD1. V gave up 3 bases and J gave up 1 base; unmatched junction bases: 9. Germline V lookup: CDR1 DFQATT, CDR2 SNEGSKA (reference sequence). This CDR3 contains 16 residues. The CDR3 region has the DNA TGCAGTGCTAGGGATTACAGGGGAATGGCCAAAAACATTCAGTACTTC. It yields the protein CSARDYRGMAKNIQYF.